Presented here are 5 T cell receptor beta chains from one specimen sequenced in a study of long-term antiretroviral therapy in people with HIV. With survey level as its setting, the immunoSEQ assay was v3.0. The method was immunoSEQ multiplex PCR; TCRdb's version includes in-frame clones alone and lacks a portion of them. The sample lists about 26,000 clones; 85% to 90% were seen once. This specimen consisted of unsorted PBMCs, obtained roughly 2.6 years after starting antiretroviral therapy. The origin of the receptors is a man aged 40-50 years with HIV.

This rearrangement joins TRBV7-4 to TRBJ1-5; D uncertain. This CDR3 is 16 amino acids long. V shed 7 bases and J shed 1 base, with 17 bases lying between them. Germline V gene data show CDR1 as SGHVT and CDR2 as SQSDAQ. The CDR3 DNA sequence: TGTGCCAGCACCCACGGGGTTAGAGAAAGCAATCAGCCCCAGCATTTT. It encodes CASTHGVRESNQPQHF.

The V and J genes are TRBV30 and TRBJ2-1; 10 bases agree with TRBD2. The germline V gene encodes CDR1 GTSNPN and CDR2 SVGIG (reference sequence). With 7 bases clipped from V and 5 bases from J, the junction kept 8 bases outside the gene matches. The CDR3 is made up of 14 amino acids. The CDR3 protein is CASSSGSSHNEQFF. For the CDR3, the DNA is TGTGCCTCCTCTAGCGGGAGTAGCCACAATGAGCAGTTCTTC. The full variable domain, with the rest looked up from reference TRBV30 and TRBJ2-1, is SQTIHQWPATLVQPVGSPLSLECTVEGTSNPNLYWYRQAAGRGLQLLFYSVGIGQISSEVPQNLSASRPQDRQFILSSKKLLLSDSGFYLCASSSGSSHNEQFFGPGTRLTVL.

J is TRBJ2-1 and V is TRBV19; D gene unclear. This CDR3 is built from 14 residues. V dropped 1 base and J dropped 10 bases, with 14 bases sitting between them. CDR1 and CDR2 (germline): LNHDA, SQIVND (reference sequence). The CDR3 coding sequence is TGTGCCAGTAGTATAGGGGCCGGTGCGGTGGAGCAGTTCTTC. Encoded protein: CASSIGAGAVEQFF.

The chain couples TRBV18 to TRBJ1-1; D ambiguous. V was pared by 3 bases and J by 0 bases, with 5 bases between. Germline V gives CDR1 KGHSH, CDR2 LQKENI. The CDR3 spans 13 residues. The CDR3 coding sequence is TGTGCCAGCTCACCGGGGATGAACACTGAAGCTTTCTTT. Its protein product is CASSPGMNTEAFF.

The rearrangement uses TRBV9 and TRBJ2-5; 15 bases are a match to TRBD2. This CDR3 has 17 amino acids. Germline CDR1 reads SGDLS; CDR2 reads YYNGEE. With 0 bases clipped from V and 1 base from J, the junction kept 1 base outside the gene matches. In nucleotides, the CDR3 is TGTGCCAGCAGCGTAGGGACTAGCGGGAGGGCCCAAGAGACCCAGTACTTC. It translates to CASSVGTSGRAQETQYF. Variable domain in full (rest from reference TRBV9 and TRBJ2-5): DSGVTQTPKHLITATGQRVTLRCSPRSGDLSVYWYQQSLDQGLQFLIQYYNGEERAKGNILERFSAQQFPDLHSELNLSSLELGDSALYFCASSVGTSGRAQETQYFGPGTRLLVL.